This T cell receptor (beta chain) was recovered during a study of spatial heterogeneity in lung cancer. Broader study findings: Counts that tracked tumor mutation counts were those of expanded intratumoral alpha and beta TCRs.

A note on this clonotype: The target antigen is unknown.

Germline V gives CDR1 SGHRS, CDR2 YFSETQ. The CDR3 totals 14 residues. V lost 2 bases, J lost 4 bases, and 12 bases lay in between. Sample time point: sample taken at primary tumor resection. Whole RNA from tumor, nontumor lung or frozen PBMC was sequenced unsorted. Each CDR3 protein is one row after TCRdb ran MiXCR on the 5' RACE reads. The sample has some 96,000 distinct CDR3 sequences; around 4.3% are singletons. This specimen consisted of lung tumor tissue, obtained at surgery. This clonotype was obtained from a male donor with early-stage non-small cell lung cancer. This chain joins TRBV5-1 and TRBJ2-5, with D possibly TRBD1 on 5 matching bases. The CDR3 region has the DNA TGCGCCAGCAGCTTCGACAGCGCCCGAGAGACCCAGTACTTC. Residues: CASSFDSARETQYF.